Below, 9 T cell receptor beta chains from the same sample are listed, as sequenced in a study of spatial heterogeneity in lung cancer. As for time point: sample taken at primary tumor resection. TCRdb used MiXCR to reprocess the 5' RACE reads, holding one entry per CDR3 protein. The profile shows about 78,000 distinct CDR3 sequences, around 7.8% of them singletons. Source: PBMCs, taken at surgery. All receptors come from a male donor with early-stage non-small cell lung cancer.

This clonotype was recorded a few times. The V call is TRBV6-1, the J call TRBJ2-3; 9 nucleotides agree with TRBD2. Germline V CDR1 and CDR2: MNHNS, SASEGT. CDR3 length equals 15 residues. V trimming: 8 bases; J trimming: 1 base; junction bases outside the gene matches: 7. The DNA of the CDR3 is TGTGCCAGCCAGCCTAGCGGGATTGGCACAGATACGCAGTATTTT. Protein product: CASQPSGIGTDTQYF.

In its sample, this clonotype was seen many times. The chain uses TRBV6-2 or TRBV6-3 and TRBJ2-7, with D tentatively TRBD1 (6 bases). V was shortened by 5 bases and J by 4 bases, with 9 bases between the two germline ends. This CDR3 contains 12 residues. Germline loops: CDR1 MNHEY, CDR2 SVGEGT. CDR3 in amino acids: CASSTDRYEQYF. The CDR3 region has the DNA TGTGCCAGCAGTACGGACAGATACGAGCAGTACTTC.

This chain uses TRBV12-3 or TRBV12-4 with TRBJ1-2; D unresolved. There are 13 residues in the CDR3. V was trimmed by 6 bases and J by 3 bases, leaving 11 bases between them. The CDR3 sequence: CASSPGVDYGYTF. The CDR3 nucleotides are TGTGCCAGCAGCCCCGGGGTAGACTATGGCTACACCTTC.

This clonotype has ten or more counts. The rearrangement joins TRBV3-1 to TRBJ1-1; no reliable D call. This CDR3 spans 13 amino acids. The germline V gene encodes CDR1 LGHDT and CDR2 YNNKEL (reference sequence). Trimming shortened V by 4 bases and J by 3 bases, and 9 bases separated the two germline ends. The CDR3 spells CASSRELYTEAFF. In DNA form, the CDR3 reads TGTGCCAGCAGCCGAGAGTTGTACACTGAAGCTTTCTTT. The full variable domain, in which reference TRBV3-1 and TRBJ1-1 provide the parts outside the CDR3, is DTAVSQTPKYLVTQMGNDKSIKCEQNLGHDTMYWYKQDSKKFLKIMFSYNNKELIINETVPNRFSPKSPDKAHLNLHINSLELGDSAVYFCASSRELYTEAFFGQGTRLTVV.

This clonotype was recorded a few times. The CDR3 region has the DNA TGCGCCAGCAGCCGGACCTGGACAGGAAGCTCCTATAATTCACCCCTCCACTTT. Protein: CASSRTWTGSSYNSPLHF. This chain links TRBV5-1 with TRBJ1-6; TRBD1 aligns across 7 bases. Germline lookup yields CDR1 SGHRS and CDR2 YFSETQ. The CDR3 contains 18 residues. V lost 4 bases to trimming and J lost 0 bases; unmatched junction nucleotides: 10.

In this sample, this clonotype turned up a few times. The chain recombines TRBV7-2 with TRBJ2-1; tentatively, D is TRBD2 (6 bases). Per the germline V gene, CDR1 is SGHTA and CDR2 is FQGNSA. V lost 1 base and J lost 5, with 9 bases in between. The CDR3 has 14 residues. The CDR3 sequence is CASSLGLAHNEQFF. The CDR3 nucleotides read TGTGCCAGCAGCTTAGGGCTAGCGCACAATGAGCAGTTCTTC.

To note about this clonotype: This may arise from a read error, as a much more abundant clone is one base away. The chain recombines TRBV4-2 with TRBJ2-7; possibly TRBD2 for D (6 bases). The germline CDR1 and CDR2 sequences are LGHNA and YNFKEQ. The CDR3 spans 13 residues. CDR3 coding DNA: TGTACCAGCAGCCACGGGGGAGTCACCGAGCAGTACTTC. The encoded protein is CTSSHGGVTEQYF.

Only a few counts were recorded for this clonotype. The DNA of the CDR3 is TGCGCCAGCGCACTAGCGGGAGGGGTGGATACGCAGTATTTT. This codes for CASALAGGVDTQYF. The genes are TRBV5-1 and TRBJ2-3; 13 nucleotides match TRBD2. Germline V gene lookup returns CDR1 SGHRS and CDR2 YFSETQ. With V trimmed by 7 bases and J by 6 bases, 5 bases remained unmatched. The CDR3 runs 14 residues.

The sample holds many counts of this clonotype. The gene calls are TRBV29-1 and TRBJ2-1; 10 nucleotides align to TRBD2. Germline loops: CDR1 SQVTM, CDR2 ANQGSEA. This CDR3 is built from 14 residues. V shed 7 bases and J 4 bases; nucleotides not matched to a gene: 7. CDR3 bases: TGCAGCGCACAAGCGGGAGGGACTTACAATGAGCAGTTCTTC. Its protein product is CSAQAGGTYNEQFF.